This T cell receptor beta chain is drawn from a study of follicular helper T cells after annual influenza vaccination. Time point indicated: 2015-2016 season, pre-vaccination. The repertoire was sequenced with immunoSEQ multiplex PCR; TCRdb's copy has only in-frame clones and lacks some. Counted here are 13,000 to 15,000 clones, just under 80% occurring once; the ten biggest clones make up 0.35% to 0.5%. The V gene's germline CDR1 is SGHTA and CDR2 FQGNSA. The CDR3 spans 18 residues. Trimming pared 5 bases from V and 3 bases from J, leaving 20 bases between. This clone has only a few counts. The target antigen is unknown. Whole-study findings and limits: Productive TCRB sequences came from only about 10-22% of cells. Undersampling of the much larger non-cTfh compartments could not be excluded for influenza clone enrichment. ICOS-CD38- cTfh most often held earlier Day 7 ICOS+CD38+ clones.

The V call is TRBV7-2, the J call TRBJ1-6; a weak D match, TRBD1 (5 bases). The TCR sequence derives from an adult who received the influenza vaccine. The material sequenced was CXCR5- memory CD4+ T cells sorted from blood, taken on the day of influenza vaccination. CDR3 protein: CASSNRLRPPHYNSPLHF. The CDR3 region has the DNA TGTGCCAGCAGCAACAGGCTCCGTCCCCCCCACTATAATTCACCCCTCCACTTT.